The next 26 T cell receptor beta chains were all read from a single sample in a study of blood T cell repertoires in COVID-19 (dated by TCRdb to 2018 to 2020). The protocol used for the library was the immunoSEQ multiplex PCR assay. TCRdb re-hosts the immuneACCESS table, in-frame sequences only. Its copies lack some clones; in the studies checked, an unresolved V gene accounts for under half of them, and the cause for the rest is not known. This sample is represented by some 200,000 clones; about 86% of them were singletons. Clones ranked in the top ten supply about 2.3% of the sample. The sample taken for sequencing was peripheral blood. The source is a woman aged 60 to 75 with acute or convalescent COVID-19.

This chain links TRBV11-2 with TRBJ2-7; D is possibly TRBD1 (6 bases). Trimming took off 3 bases at V and 2 bases at J, with 14 bases between the two ends. In germline, CDR1 is SGHAT, CDR2 FQNNGV. The CDR3 totals 15 residues. CDR3 in DNA: TGTGCCAGCAGCTTTTTGGAAGGGGGTGCCTACGAGCAGTACTTC. This encodes CASSFLEGGAYEQYF.

The J gene is TRBJ1-2, the V gene TRBV14; the match to TRBD1 covers 10 bases. CDR3 length: 14 residues. Germline V gene lookup returns CDR1 SGHDN and CDR2 FVKESK. Trimming removed 5 bases from V and 8 bases from J; junction bases left unmatched: 8. The CDR3 DNA sequence: TGTGCCAGCAGCAGCCGGGACAGGGGCCGCGGCTACACCTTC. Encoded protein: CASSSRDRGRGYTF.

V is TRBV30 and J is TRBJ1-4; tentative D call: TRBD1 (6 bases). Trimming took 6 bases from V and 5 from J, leaving 13 bases between them. This CDR3 has 13 amino acids. Per germline, CDR1 GTSNPN and CDR2 SVGIG (reference sequence). In DNA, the CDR3 is TGTGCCTGCAGGACAGCCAAGAATGAAAAACTGTTTTTT. It encodes CACRTAKNEKLFF.

The genes are TRBV9 and TRBJ2-1; 13 bases fit TRBD2. The V gene's germline CDR1 is SGDLS and CDR2 YYNGEE. There are 15 residues in the CDR3. V lost 3 bases to trimming and J lost 9 bases; unmatched junction nucleotides: 6. For the CDR3, the DNA is TGTGCCAGCAGCGAGACGACTAGCGGGGGGCCTGAGCAGTTCTTC. Translating it yields CASSETTSGGPEQFF.

This chain links TRBV12-3 or TRBV12-4 with TRBJ2-1, with TRBD2 matching over 8 bases. CDR3 length: 13 amino acids. V was pared by 3 bases and J by 10 bases, with 5 bases of the junction left unmatched. The CDR3 DNA reads TGTGCCAGCAGTTTCGGGGGGGCCACGGAGCAGTTCTTC. Protein product: CASSFGGATEQFF.

This rearrangement joins TRBV9 to TRBJ2-3, with TRBD1 identical over 8 bases. The V gene's germline CDR1 is SGDLS and CDR2 YYNGEE. After removal of 4 bases from V and 3 bases from J, the junction contained 10 bases not matched to a gene. The CDR3 is made up of 16 amino acids. CDR3 amino acids: CASSLPRGHGTDTQYF. CDR3 bases: TGTGCCAGCAGCTTACCCAGGGGGCATGGGACAGATACGCAGTATTTT.

This chain joins TRBV4-3 and TRBJ1-1; D not resolved. V dropped 1 base and J dropped 1 base, with 4 bases sitting between them. The CDR3 length is 13 residues. The germline V gene has CDR1 LGHNA and CDR2 YSLEER. CDR3 sequence reads: CASSQGQNTEAFF. The DNA for the CDR3 is TGCGCCAGCAGCCAAGGTCAGAACACTGAAGCTTTCTTT.

V gene TRBV29-1 combines with J gene TRBJ1-4; D might be TRBD1 (5 bases). Germline loops: CDR1 SQVTM, CDR2 ANQGSEA. There are 13 residues in the CDR3. Trimming left V 7 bases short and J 5 bases short, with 14 bases between. The CDR3, as DNA: TGCAGCGCCAGGACAAGCGGGAATGAAAAACTGTTTTTT. Amino acids: CSARTSGNEKLFF.

Concerning this clone itself: This CDR3 is also generated by other DNA sequences in the sample. The chain links TRBV11-2 to TRBJ1-3; D might be TRBD1 (5 bases). Germline-derived CDR1 and CDR2 are SGHAT and FQNNGV. This CDR3 contains 14 residues. V was clipped by 5 bases and J by 0 bases, with 8 bases between them. As DNA, the CDR3 is TGTGCCAGCAGCCCCGGGGGCTCTGGAAACACCATATATTTT. This encodes CASSPGGSGNTIYF.

The chain has TRBV6-5 and TRBJ2-1, with D perhaps TRBD1 (5 bases). The germline V and J ends were trimmed by 6 bases and 15 bases, with 21 bases remaining between them. Germline assignment: CDR1 MNHEY and CDR2 SVGAGI. This CDR3 region has 13 residues. CDR3 DNA: TGTGCCAGCAGGGGAATAGACAGACCCCTTCCGTTCTTC. It is translated as CASRGIDRPLPFF.

This clone was picked up one time. This sequence joins TRBV9 and TRBJ1-1; a weak D match, TRBD1 (6 bases). This CDR3 contains 15 residues. The germline V and J ends were trimmed by 0 bases and 7 bases, with 16 bases remaining between them. Germline V gene lookup returns CDR1 SGDLS and CDR2 YYNGEE. The CDR3 DNA reads as TGTGCCAGCAGCGTAGGGCTGGGGGCTTACGGTGAAGCTTTCTTT. It yields the protein CASSVGLGAYGEAFF.

This clone was seen a handful of times. The chain joins TRBV4-2 to TRBJ1-4; D is perhaps TRBD1 (6 bases). In germline, CDR1 is LGHNA, CDR2 YNFKEQ. The V and J ends lost 3 bases and 4 bases respectively, with 12 bases between them. CDR3 length: 15 residues. In DNA, the CDR3 is TGTGCCAGCAGCCACCGCAGGGGCTTTAATGAAAAACTGTTTTTT. As protein: CASSHRRGFNEKLFF.

V gene TRBV27 combines with J gene TRBJ1-6, with D maybe TRBD1 (6 bases). This CDR3 comprises 13 residues. Germline assignment: CDR1 MNHEY and CDR2 SMNVEV (reference sequence). Trimming pared 6 bases from V and 7 bases from J, leaving 10 bases between. CDR3 residues: CASSFTGNSPLHF. DNA for the CDR3: TGTGCCAGCAGCTTTACAGGGAATTCACCCCTCCACTTT.

The chain links TRBV4-1 to TRBJ1-4; 9 nucleotides agree with TRBD1. J was trimmed by 3 bases and V by 0 bases; bases with no gene match: 5. Germline assignment: CDR1 MGHRA and CDR2 YSYEKL. The CDR3 is 17 residues long. CDR3 residues: CASSQDSQGAPNEKLFF. DNA of the CDR3: TGCGCCAGCAGCCAAGATTCACAGGGGGCTCCTAATGAAAAACTGTTTTTT.

This clone showed up just a few times. V gene TRBV19 combines with J gene TRBJ1-2; TRBD1 might be the D (6 bases). The germline CDR1 and CDR2 sequences are LNHDA and SQIVND (reference sequence). The CDR3 spans 14 residues. V was trimmed by 4 bases and J by 3 bases, leaving 12 bases between them. The CDR3 DNA sequence: TGTGCCAGTAGTAACCCAGGGGACGACTATGGCTACACCTTC. It specifies CASSNPGDDYGYTF. Supplemented by reference TRBV19 and TRBJ1-2, the full variable domain reads DGGITQSPKYLFRKEGQNVTLSCEQNLNHDAMYWYRQDPGQGLRLIYYSQIVNDFQKGDIAEGYSVSREKKESFPLTVTSAQKNPTAFYLCASSNPGDDYGYTFGSGTRLTVV.

The V call is TRBV5-6, the J call TRBJ2-2, with D hard to call. The germline V gene encodes CDR1 SGHDT and CDR2 YYEEEE. V was cut by 2 bases and J by 1 base, with 6 bases left in between. CDR3 length: 14 residues. The CDR3 coding sequence is TGTGCCAGCAGCTTAGCCCTGAACACCGGGGAGCTGTTTTTT. The encoded protein is CASSLALNTGELFF.

The rearrangement uses TRBV6-1 and TRBJ1-2; the D is unclear. Germline CDR1 reads MNHNS; CDR2 reads SASEGT. The CDR3 runs to 12 residues. V was shortened by 3 bases and J by 8 bases, with 10 bases between the two germline ends. CDR3 sequence (DNA): TGTGCCAGCAGTGAGTCATCTATGGGCTACACCTTC. Encoded protein: CASSESSMGYTF.

The genes are TRBV3-1 (or the pseudogene TRBV3-2) and TRBJ1-3, with 7 bases lining up with TRBD1. V lost 4 bases, J lost 0 bases, and 3 bases stayed unmatched. The CDR3 loop spans 15 amino acids. Germline values: CDR1 LGHDT, CDR2 YNNKEL (reference sequence). The CDR3 loop is CASSRGTDSGNTIYF. Written as DNA, the CDR3 is TGTGCCAGCAGCCGTGGGACAGACTCTGGAAACACCATATATTTT.

This clone appeared once. CDR3 nucleotide sequence: TGCGCCAGCAGCGACCAGACAGGGGGCAGTGGCTACACCTTC. Translation gives CASSDQTGGSGYTF. The gene calls are TRBV5-1 and TRBJ1-2; TRBD1 matches 10 bases. The CDR3 sequence is 14 residues long. Germline V gene data show CDR1 as SGHRS and CDR2 as YFSETQ. Trimming removed 4 bases from V and 7 bases from J; junction bases left unmatched: 7.

This clone was seen a few times. The chain is built from TRBV10-3 and TRBJ1-1, with 11 bases that match TRBD1. In germline, CDR1 is ENHRY, CDR2 SYGVKD. J lost 5 bases, V lost 6 bases, and 5 bases had no gene match. The CDR3 is 14 amino acids. The CDR3 DNA reads TGTGCCATCAGGGACAGGGGGCGAGATACTGAAGCTTTCTTT. Its translation is CAIRDRGRDTEAFF.

The gene calls are TRBV15 and TRBJ1-4; TRBD1 might be the D (5 bases). The CDR3 contains 16 residues. Germline CDR1 LNHNV, CDR2 YYDKDF (reference sequence). V shed 9 bases and J shed 3 bases, with 20 bases lying between them. The CDR3, as DNA: TGTGCCACTAGCCCCAATCCGGGGGTGGCTAATGAAAAACTGTTTTTT. Translating it yields CATSPNPGVANEKLFF.

This clone was detected only a few times. The rearrangement joins TRBV18 to TRBJ2-1; 13 bases line up with TRBD2. V was pared by 2 bases and J by 6 bases, with 4 bases of the junction left unmatched. CDR1 is KGHSH, CDR2 LQKENI, per germline. The CDR3 has 16 residues. CDR3 residues: CASSPGTSGALNEQFF. The CDR3 coding sequence is TGTGCCAGCTCACCAGGGACTAGCGGGGCCCTCAATGAGCAGTTCTTC.

The chain recombines TRBV29-1 with TRBJ2-7; a possible D gene is TRBD1 (6 bases). This CDR3 has 13 amino acids. V was clipped by 1 base and J by 4 bases, with 11 bases between them. The germline CDR1 and CDR2 sequences are SQVTM and ANQGSEA. The CDR3 sequence is CSVEGGTSYEQYF. CDR3 nucleotide sequence: TGCAGCGTTGAAGGGGGGACAAGTTACGAGCAGTACTTC.

This sequence joins TRBV2 and TRBJ2-7, with 9 bases fitting TRBD2. The V and J ends lost 8 bases and 2 bases, in that order; junction bases with no gene match: 7. CDR1 SNHLY and CDR2 FYNNEI come from the germline V gene. This CDR3 has 14 amino acids. The CDR3 spells CASCLLAGAYEQYF. The DNA for the CDR3 is TGTGCCAGCTGTCTGTTAGCGGGGGCCTACGAGCAGTACTTC.

This clone was found once. The chain employs TRBV7-8 and TRBJ2-1; 8 nucleotides align to TRBD2. The length of the CDR3 is 19 residues. V trimming: 5 bases; J trimming: 0 bases; junction bases outside the gene matches: 15. Germline CDR1 reads SGHVS; CDR2 reads FQNEAQ. Here the CDR3 reads CASSPGGSFPGTSYNEQFF. In DNA form, the CDR3 reads TGTGCCAGCAGCCCGGGGGGGAGTTTTCCAGGTACCTCCTACAATGAGCAGTTCTTC.

The chain recombines TRBV3-1 (or the pseudogene TRBV3-2) with TRBJ1-2, with a tentative D call TRBD1 (6 bases). The CDR3 is 14 amino acids. The ends were cut back, 1 base at V and 4 bases at J, with 10 bases in the middle. Germline loops: CDR1 LGHDT, CDR2 YNNKEL (reference sequence). The CDR3 loop is CASSQVQGTYGYTF. The CDR3 nucleotides read TGTGCCAGCAGCCAAGTTCAGGGGACCTATGGCTACACCTTC.